This T cell receptor (beta chain) appears in the sequencing data of a study of blood T cell repertoires in COVID-19. Looking at the study overall: Whether acute or convalescent, the COVID-19 samples came from the United States, Italy and Spain. T cells, B-cell-depleted T cells, or PBMCs supplied cDNA or gDNA.

Authors' methods: By means of reference gene primer amplification, nucleated cell counts were estimated. Clones were sequenced by immunoSEQ multiplex PCR, and TCRdb holds only the in-frame ones, with some missing. Clone size and the V and J calls come from that table; the DNA yielded D and trimming. The table records approximately 220,000 clones, 80% to 85% of them present only once. The germline V gene encodes CDR1 KGHSH and CDR2 LQKENI. This CDR3 contains 15 residues. Losses at the gene ends were 0 bases for V and 3 bases for J; bases not matched to a gene: 4. Material for sequencing was peripheral blood. The TCR originated in a woman aged 60-70 years who had recovered from COVID-19. The chain employs TRBV18 and TRBJ2-5; 7 bases are a match to TRBD1. CDR3 protein: CASSPPGQPKETQYF. The CDR3 DNA reads TGTGCCAGCTCACCACCGGGACAGCCAAAAGAGACCCAGTACTTC.